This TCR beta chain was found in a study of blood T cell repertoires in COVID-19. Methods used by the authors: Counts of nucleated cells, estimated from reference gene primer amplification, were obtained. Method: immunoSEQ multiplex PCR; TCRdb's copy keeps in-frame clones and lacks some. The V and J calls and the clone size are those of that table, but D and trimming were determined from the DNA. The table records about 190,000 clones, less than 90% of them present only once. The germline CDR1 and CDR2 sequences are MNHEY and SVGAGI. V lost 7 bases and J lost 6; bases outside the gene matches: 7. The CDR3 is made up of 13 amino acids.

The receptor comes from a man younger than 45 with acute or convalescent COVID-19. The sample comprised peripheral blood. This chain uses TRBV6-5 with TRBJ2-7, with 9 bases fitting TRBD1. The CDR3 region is CASKRGQGFEQYF. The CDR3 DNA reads TGTGCCAGCAAAAGAGGACAGGGGTTCGAGCAGTACTTC.